The rows below give T cell receptor beta chains drawn from one sample of a study of cytomegalovirus exposure and HLA in healthy donors. Clones were read by immunoSEQ multiplex PCR, and TCRdb kept only the in-frame ones, dropping some. This table holds about 43,000 clones, approximately 81% found once. Specimen: PBMCs. These receptor sequences come from a man aged 45-65 years in good health and CMV-seronegative. Each CDR3 is given without its conserved first and last residue.

CDR3aa	v_gene
ASSPRGGQGVAMGYGYT	TRBV4-1
ASSRRGQYNTEAF	TRBV6-1
ASSSGQGRDYGYT	TRBV5-1
ASRLSGTRDEKLF	TRBV5-1
ASSVEAGENGYT	TRBV9
ASSPAGVAGGLNTGELF	TRBV4-3
AISEGAAQETQY	TRBV10-3
ASSPPLQNSPLH	TRBV7-2
SSSLQGYQPQH	TRBV7-9
ASSGEGSDTEAF	TRBV2
ASRKTSGSYEQY	TRBV6-6
ATSGQASGNTIY	TRBV5-4
ASSDGQGDKLF	TRBV19
ASSPTGYNEQF	TRBV4-3
ASSFADSRNSYEQY	TRBV19
ASSLEILSNQPQH	TRBV5-8
ASSLAQGQETQY	TRBV7-8
ASSSGTDRGPEAF	TRBV7-9
ASAGGTGGNKPNQPQH	TRBV21-1
ASSPERIGYGYT	TRBV18
ASSPTDRAVGANVLT	TRBV4-1
ASSQLVTTDTQY	TRBV4-1
ASSVRGNSGANVLT	TRBV7-8
ASSVGTVNEQY	TRBV9
ASSPKSLTGRNQPQH	TRBV18
ASSHFAAGYTDTQY	TRBV6-6
ASALRAETTLSSYEQY	TRBV5-1
ASSLYQGTKLF	TRBV7-2
ASSPRAPNTEAF	TRBV9
ASKAGSSYEQY	TRBV2
ASSGGEAGGSYEQY	TRBV10-2
ASSFGRTSTDTQY	TRBV7-8
ASSLRIIGEWGTEAF	TRBV11-1
ASGLGTLNTEAF	TRBV12-5
ASSLLYEQY	TRBV7-8
ASSVVPGDYEQY	TRBV9
ASSLWQNTEAF	TRBV5-4
ASCRVNRGESGVTDTQY	TRBV5-1
ASSLGGSAREQF	TRBV11-2
ASSLGFRQGVTELF	TRBV7-7
ASTDKHTQY	TRBV6-5
ASSVDWLLTYEQF	TRBV9
ASRRPGLKNTGELF	TRBV11-2
ASSSRTSTTDTQY	TRBV5-5
ASSFDRTNYGYT	TRBV27
ASSLTGGDAYEQY	TRBV7-9
ASSPPSGDTEAF	TRBV18
ASSFRGNTEAF	TRBV5-6
ASSAGFTDTQY	TRBV6-4
ASSQGPDWTDTQY	TRBV4-3
ASSYSLAGVADTQY	TRBV6-6